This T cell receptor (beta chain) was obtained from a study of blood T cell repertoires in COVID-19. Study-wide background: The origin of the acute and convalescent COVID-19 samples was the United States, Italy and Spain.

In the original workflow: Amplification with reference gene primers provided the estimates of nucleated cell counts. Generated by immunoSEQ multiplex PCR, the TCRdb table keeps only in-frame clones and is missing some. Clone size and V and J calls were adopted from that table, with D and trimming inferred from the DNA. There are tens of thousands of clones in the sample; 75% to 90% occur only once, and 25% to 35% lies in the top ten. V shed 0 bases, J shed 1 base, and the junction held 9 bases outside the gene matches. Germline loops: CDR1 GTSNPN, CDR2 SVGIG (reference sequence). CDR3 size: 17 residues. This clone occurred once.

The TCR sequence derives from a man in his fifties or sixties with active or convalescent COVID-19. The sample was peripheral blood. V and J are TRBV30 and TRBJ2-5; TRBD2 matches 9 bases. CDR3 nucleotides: TGTGCCTGGAGTGTACTCGAGACTAGCGGCTCCCAAGAGACCCAGTACTTC. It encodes CAWSVLETSGSQETQYF.